This T cell receptor beta chain was sequenced for a study of long-term antiretroviral therapy in people with HIV. Study at large: The earliest samples came from an era when ART typically awaited falling CD4 counts.

Points from the study as a whole: Whereas controls had wider CDR3 length ranges, HIV repertoires had narrower ones.

Trimming took off 2 bases at V and 0 bases at J, with 4 bases between the two ends. Per the germline V gene, CDR1 is KGHSH and CDR2 is LQKENI. The CDR3 is 13 residues long. For this clone: Its antigen is not identified.

A v3.0 immunoSEQ assay was performed at survey level. Using immunoSEQ multiplex PCR, the repertoire was profiled, and TCRdb retains in-frame clones only, with some absent. The repertoire holds more than 20,000 clones, with 80% to 90% as singletons. Two or more post-ART PBMC samples, plus at least one pre-ART sample, were available for each donor. The source of this sequence is a man aged 50 to 59 with HIV. The chain has TRBV18 and TRBJ1-1, with D unresolved. Sequenced material: unsorted PBMCs, taken 1.8 years before starting antiretroviral therapy. CDR3 DNA sequence: TGTGCCAGCTCACCAACCCTGAACACTGAAGCTTTCTTT. Residues: CASSPTLNTEAFF.